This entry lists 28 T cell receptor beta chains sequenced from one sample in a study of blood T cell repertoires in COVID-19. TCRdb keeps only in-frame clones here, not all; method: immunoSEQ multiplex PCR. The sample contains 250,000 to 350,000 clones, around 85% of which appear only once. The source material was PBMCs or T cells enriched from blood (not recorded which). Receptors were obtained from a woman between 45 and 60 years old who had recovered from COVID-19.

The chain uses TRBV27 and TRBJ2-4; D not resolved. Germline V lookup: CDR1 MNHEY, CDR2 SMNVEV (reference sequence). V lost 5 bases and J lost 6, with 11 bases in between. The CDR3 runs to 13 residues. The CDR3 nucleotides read TGTGCCAGCAGTGTTGACTCGCTAAACATTCAGTACTTC. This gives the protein CASSVDSLNIQYF.

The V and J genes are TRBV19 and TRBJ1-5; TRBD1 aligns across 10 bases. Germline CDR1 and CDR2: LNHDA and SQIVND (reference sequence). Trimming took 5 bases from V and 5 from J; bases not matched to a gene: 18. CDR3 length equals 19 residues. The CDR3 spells CASSRQGAPLRYDYQPQHF. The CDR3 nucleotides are TGTGCCAGTAGTCGACAGGGGGCCCCCCTCCGTTATGATTATCAGCCCCAGCATTTT.

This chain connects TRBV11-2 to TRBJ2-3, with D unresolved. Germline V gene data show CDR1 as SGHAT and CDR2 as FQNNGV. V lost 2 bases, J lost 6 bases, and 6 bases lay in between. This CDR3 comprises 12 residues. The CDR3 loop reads CASSLLVDTQYF. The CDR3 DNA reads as TGTGCCAGCAGCTTACTAGTCGATACGCAGTATTTT.

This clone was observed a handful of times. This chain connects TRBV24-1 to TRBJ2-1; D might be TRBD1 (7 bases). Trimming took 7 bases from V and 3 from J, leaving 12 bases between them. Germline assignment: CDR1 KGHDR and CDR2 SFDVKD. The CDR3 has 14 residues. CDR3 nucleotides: TGTGCCACCAGCAGACAGGGACTCTACAATGAGCAGTTCTTC. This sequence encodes CATSRQGLYNEQFF.

CDR3 sequence: CASSLQTGSRYEQYF. The CDR3 region has the DNA TGTGCCAGCAGCCTTCAGACAGGGAGTAGATACGAGCAGTACTTC. The rearrangement links TRBV7-8 to TRBJ2-7, with 7 bases lining up with TRBD1. In germline, CDR1 is SGHVS, CDR2 FQNEAQ. The CDR3 consists of 15 residues. Germline trimming cut 5 bases from V and 4 bases from J; bases unmatched to any gene: 11.

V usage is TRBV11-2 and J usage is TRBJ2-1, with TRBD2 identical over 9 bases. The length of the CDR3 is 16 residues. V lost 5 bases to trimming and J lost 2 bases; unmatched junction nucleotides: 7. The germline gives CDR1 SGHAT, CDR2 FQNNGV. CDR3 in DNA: TGTGCCAGCAGCCCATTGGGACTAGCACCCTACAATGAGCAGTTCTTC. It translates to CASSPLGLAPYNEQFF.

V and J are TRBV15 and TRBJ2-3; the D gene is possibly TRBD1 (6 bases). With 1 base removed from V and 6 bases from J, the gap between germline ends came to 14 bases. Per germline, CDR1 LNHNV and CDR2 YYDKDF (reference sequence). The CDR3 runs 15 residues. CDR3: CATSRGGTGTDTQYF. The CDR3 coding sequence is TGTGCCACCAGCAGAGGCGGAACAGGGACCGATACGCAGTATTTT.

The CDR3 is CASSLGRRYGYTF. The CDR3 DNA reads as TGTGCCAGCAGTTTAGGCAGGCGCTATGGCTACACCTTC. The rearrangement links TRBV12-3 or TRBV12-4 to TRBJ1-2; D ambiguous. The CDR3 totals 13 residues. The V end lost 1 base, the J end lost 4 bases, and 7 bases lay between the germline ends.

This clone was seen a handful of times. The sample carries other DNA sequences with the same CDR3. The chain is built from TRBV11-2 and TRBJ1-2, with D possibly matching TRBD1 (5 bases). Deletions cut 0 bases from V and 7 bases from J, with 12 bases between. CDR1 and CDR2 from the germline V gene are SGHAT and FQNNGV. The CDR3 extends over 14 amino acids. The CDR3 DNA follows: TGTGCCAGCAGCTTAGAAGTTACAGGCGGTGGCTACACCTTC. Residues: CASSLEVTGGGYTF.

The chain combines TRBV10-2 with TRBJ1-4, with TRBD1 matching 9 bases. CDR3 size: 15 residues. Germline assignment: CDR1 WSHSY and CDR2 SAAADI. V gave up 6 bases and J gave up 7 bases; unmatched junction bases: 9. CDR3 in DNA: TGCGCCAGCAGACCATCCGGGACAGGGCGTGAAAAACTGTTTTTT. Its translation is CASRPSGTGREKLFF.

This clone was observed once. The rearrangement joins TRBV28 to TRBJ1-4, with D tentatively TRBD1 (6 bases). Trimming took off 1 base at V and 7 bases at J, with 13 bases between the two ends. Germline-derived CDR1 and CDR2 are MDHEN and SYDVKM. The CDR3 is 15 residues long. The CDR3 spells CASSLFGGGTEKLFF. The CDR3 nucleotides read TGTGCCAGCAGTTTATTCGGCGGGGGCACTGAAAAACTGTTTTTT.

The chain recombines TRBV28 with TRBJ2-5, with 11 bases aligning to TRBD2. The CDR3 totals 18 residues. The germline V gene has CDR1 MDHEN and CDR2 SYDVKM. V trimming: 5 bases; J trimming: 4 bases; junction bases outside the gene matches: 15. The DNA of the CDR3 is TGTGCCAGCAGTACGGGACTAGCGGACACCTCCGCCGGAGAGACCCAGTACTTC. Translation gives CASSTGLADTSAGETQYF.

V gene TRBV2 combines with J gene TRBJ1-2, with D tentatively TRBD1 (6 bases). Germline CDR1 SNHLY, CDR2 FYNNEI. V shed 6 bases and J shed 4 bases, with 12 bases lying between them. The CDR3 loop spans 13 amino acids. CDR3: CASSGTRGYGYTF. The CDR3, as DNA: TGTGCCAGCAGCGGGACAAGGGGCTATGGCTACACCTTC.

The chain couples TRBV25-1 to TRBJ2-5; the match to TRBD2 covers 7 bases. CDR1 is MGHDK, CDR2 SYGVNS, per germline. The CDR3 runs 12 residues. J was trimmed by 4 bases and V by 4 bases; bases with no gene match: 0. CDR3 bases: TGTGCCAGCAGTGGGGGGGGAGAGACCCAGTACTTC. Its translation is CASSGGGETQYF.

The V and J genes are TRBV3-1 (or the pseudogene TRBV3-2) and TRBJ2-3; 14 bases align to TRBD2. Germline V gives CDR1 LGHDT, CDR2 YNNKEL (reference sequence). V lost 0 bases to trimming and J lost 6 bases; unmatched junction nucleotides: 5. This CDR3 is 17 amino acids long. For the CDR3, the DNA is TGTGCCAGCAGCCAAGACCGGACTAGCGGGAGGATGGATACGCAGTATTTT. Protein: CASSQDRTSGRMDTQYF.

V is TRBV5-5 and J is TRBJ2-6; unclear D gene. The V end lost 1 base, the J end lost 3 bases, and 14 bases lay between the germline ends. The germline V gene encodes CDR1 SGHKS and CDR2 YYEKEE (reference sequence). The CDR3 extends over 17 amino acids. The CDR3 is CASSLTPFLSGANVLTF. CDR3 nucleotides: TGTGCCAGCAGCTTGACACCGTTTTTAAGTGGGGCCAACGTCCTGACTTTC. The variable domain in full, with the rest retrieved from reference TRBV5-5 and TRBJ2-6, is DAGVTQSPTHLIKTRGQQVTLRCSPISGHKSVSWYQQVLGQGPQFIFQYYEKEERGRGNFPDRFSARQFPNYSSELNVNALLLGDSALYLCASSLTPFLSGANVLTFGAGSRLTVL.

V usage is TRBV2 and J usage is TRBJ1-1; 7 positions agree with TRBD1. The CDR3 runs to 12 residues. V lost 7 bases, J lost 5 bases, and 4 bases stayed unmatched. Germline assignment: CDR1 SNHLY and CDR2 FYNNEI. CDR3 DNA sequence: TGTGCCAGCACTTACAGGGGTACTGAAGCTTTCTTT. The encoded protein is CASTYRGTEAFF. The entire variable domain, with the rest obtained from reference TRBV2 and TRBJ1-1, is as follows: EPEVTQTPSHQVTQMGQEVILRCVPISNHLYFYWYRQILGQKVEFLVSFYNNEISEKSEIFDDQFSVERPDGSNFTLKIRSTKLEDSAMYFCASTYRGTEAFFGQGTRLTVV.

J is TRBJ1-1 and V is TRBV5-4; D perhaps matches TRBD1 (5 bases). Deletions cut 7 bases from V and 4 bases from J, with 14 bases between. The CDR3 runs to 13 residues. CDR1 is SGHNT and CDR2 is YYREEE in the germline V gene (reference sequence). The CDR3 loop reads CASAGGTSTEAFF. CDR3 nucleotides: TGTGCCAGCGCGGGGGGGACGAGCACTGAAGCTTTCTTT. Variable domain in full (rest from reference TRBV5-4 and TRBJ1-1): ETGVTQSPTHLIKTRGQQVTLRCSSQSGHNTVSWYQQALGQGPQFIFQYYREEENGRGNFPPRFSGLQFPNYSSELNVNALELDDSALYLCASAGGTSTEAFFGQGTRLTVV.

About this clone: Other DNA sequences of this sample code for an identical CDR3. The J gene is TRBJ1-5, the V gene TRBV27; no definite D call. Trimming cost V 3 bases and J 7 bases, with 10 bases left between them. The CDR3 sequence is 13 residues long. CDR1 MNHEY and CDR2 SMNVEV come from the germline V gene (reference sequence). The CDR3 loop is CASSFRGGQPQHF. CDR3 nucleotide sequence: TGTGCCAGCAGTTTTCGGGGTGGCCAGCCCCAGCATTTT.

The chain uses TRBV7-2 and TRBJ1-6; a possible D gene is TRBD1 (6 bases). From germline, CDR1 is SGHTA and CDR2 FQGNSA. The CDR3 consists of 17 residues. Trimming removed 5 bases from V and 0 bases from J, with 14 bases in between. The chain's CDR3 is CASSHPTGRSYNSPLHF. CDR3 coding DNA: TGTGCCAGCAGCCACCCCACAGGGCGCTCCTATAATTCACCCCTCCACTTT.

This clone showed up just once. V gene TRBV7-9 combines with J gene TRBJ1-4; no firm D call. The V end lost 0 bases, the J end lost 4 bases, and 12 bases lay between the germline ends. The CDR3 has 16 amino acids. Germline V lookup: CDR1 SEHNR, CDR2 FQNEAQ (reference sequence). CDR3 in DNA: TGTGCCAGCAGCTTAGCGTATTCAGCGGATAATGAAAAACTGTTTTTT. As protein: CASSLAYSADNEKLFF.

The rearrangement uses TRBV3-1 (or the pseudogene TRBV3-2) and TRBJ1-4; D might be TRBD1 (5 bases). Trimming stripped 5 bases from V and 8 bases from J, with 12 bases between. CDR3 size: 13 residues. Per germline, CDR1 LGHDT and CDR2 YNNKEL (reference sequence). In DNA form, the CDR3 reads TGTGCCAGCAGCTCCAGGGTCGACGAAAAACTGTTTTTT. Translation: CASSSRVDEKLFF.

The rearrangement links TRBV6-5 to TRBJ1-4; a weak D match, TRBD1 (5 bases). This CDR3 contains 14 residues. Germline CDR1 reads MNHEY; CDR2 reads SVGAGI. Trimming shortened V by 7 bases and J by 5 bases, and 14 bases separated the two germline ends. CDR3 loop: CASNRQILNEKLFF. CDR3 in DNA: TGTGCCAGCAATCGACAGATACTAAATGAAAAACTGTTTTTT.

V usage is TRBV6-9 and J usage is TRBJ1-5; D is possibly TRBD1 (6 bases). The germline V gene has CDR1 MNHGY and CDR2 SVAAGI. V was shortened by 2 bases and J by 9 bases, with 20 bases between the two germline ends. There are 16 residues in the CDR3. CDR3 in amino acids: CASSYGVRGGALPQHF. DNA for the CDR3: TGTGCCAGCAGTTATGGAGTTCGGGGGGGGGCTCTGCCCCAGCATTTT.

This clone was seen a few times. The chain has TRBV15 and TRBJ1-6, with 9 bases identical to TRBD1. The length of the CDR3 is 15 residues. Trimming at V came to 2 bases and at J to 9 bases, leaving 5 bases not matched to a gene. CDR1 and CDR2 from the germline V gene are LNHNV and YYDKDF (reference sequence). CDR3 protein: CATSRKGQGGSPLHF. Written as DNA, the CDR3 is TGTGCCACCAGCAGAAAGGGACAGGGAGGTTCACCCCTCCACTTT.

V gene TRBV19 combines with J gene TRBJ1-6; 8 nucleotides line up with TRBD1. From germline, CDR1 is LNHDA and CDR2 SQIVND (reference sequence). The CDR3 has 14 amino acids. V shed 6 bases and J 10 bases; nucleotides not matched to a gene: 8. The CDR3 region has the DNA TGTGCCAGTAGGGACGGACAGGGCGGGTCACCCCTCCACTTT. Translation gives CASRDGQGGSPLHF.

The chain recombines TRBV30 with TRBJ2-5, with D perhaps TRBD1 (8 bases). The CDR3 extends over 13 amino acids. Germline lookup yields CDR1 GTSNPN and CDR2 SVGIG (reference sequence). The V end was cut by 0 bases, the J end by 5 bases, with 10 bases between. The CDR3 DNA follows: TGTGCCTGGAGTGTACAGGGGGGGGAGACCCAGTACTTC. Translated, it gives CAWSVQGGETQYF. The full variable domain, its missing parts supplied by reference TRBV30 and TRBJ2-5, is SQTIHQWPATLVQPVGSPLSLECTVEGTSNPNLYWYRQAAGRGLQLLFYSVGIGQISSEVPQNLSASRPQDRQFILSSKKLLLSDSGFYLCAWSVQGGETQYFGPGTRLLVL.

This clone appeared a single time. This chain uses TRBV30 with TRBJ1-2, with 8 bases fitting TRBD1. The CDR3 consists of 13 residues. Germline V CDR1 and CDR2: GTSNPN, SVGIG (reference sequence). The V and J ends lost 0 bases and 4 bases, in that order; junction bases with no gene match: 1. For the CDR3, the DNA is TGTGCCTGGAGTGTAGGGACAGGCTATGGCTACACCTTC. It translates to CAWSVGTGYGYTF.